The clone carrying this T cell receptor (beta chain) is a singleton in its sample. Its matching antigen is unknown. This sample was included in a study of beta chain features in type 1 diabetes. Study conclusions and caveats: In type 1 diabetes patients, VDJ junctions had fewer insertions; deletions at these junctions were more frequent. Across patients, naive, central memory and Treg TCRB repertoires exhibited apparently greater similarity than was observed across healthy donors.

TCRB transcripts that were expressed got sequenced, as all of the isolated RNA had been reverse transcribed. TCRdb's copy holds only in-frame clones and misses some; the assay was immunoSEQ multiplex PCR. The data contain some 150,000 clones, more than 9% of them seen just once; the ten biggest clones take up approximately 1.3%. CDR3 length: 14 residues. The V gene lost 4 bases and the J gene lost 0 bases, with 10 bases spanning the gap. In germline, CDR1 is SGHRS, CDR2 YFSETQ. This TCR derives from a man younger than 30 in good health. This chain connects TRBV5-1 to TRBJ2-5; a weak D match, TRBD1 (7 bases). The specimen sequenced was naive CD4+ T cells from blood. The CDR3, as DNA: TGCGCCAGCAGCGCGGGACAGTACCAAGAGACCCAGTACTTC. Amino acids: CASSAGQYQETQYF.